The 13 T cell receptor beta chains below were found in one sample sequenced in a study of shared clonotypes between healthy human individuals. Using immunoSEQ multiplex PCR, the repertoire was profiled, and TCRdb retains in-frame clones only, with some absent. The sample includes some 2.3 million clones, approximately 93% of them seen just once. The source material was naive CD4+ T cells from PBMCs. Subset of the sample: CD45RA+ positively selected. The receptors were gathered from a man aged 18 to 35 in good health. Some clones in this sample may be carry-over from other donors' samples.

The V and J genes are TRBV25-1 and TRBJ2-5; the D is unclear. The CDR3 is 14 residues long. Germline assignment: CDR1 MGHDK and CDR2 SYGVNS. The V gene lost 2 bases and the J gene lost 1 base, with 8 bases spanning the gap. CDR3 amino acids: CASSEMDGQETQYF. CDR3 nucleotide sequence: TGTGCCAGCAGTGAAATGGACGGCCAAGAGACCCAGTACTTC.

The rearrangement links TRBV4-3 to TRBJ2-5; TRBD1 matches at 10 bases. This CDR3 contains 15 residues. Per the germline V gene, CDR1 is LGHNA and CDR2 is YSLEER. After removal of 2 bases from V and 9 bases from J, the junction contained 9 bases not matched to a gene. CDR3 protein: CASSQTRDRGRAQYF. In nucleotides, the CDR3 is TGCGCCAGCAGCCAAACCCGGGACAGGGGACGTGCCCAGTACTTC.

The sample holds one count of this clone. The chain is built from TRBV7-6 and TRBJ2-5; D is uncertain. The CDR3 is made up of 14 amino acids. CDR1 is SGHVS, CDR2 FNYEAQ, per germline. V dropped 2 bases and J dropped 5 bases, with 12 bases sitting between them. The CDR3 loop is CASSLWGGRETQYF. CDR3 DNA: TGTGCCAGCAGCTTATGGGGTGGACGTGAGACCCAGTACTTC.

The chain couples TRBV5-1 to TRBJ2-7, with a tentative D call TRBD1 (6 bases). The germline V gene encodes CDR1 SGHRS and CDR2 YFSETQ. Between the trimmed V and J ends, which lost 0 bases and 3 bases, there was a span of 10 bases. This CDR3 is built from 14 residues. Here the CDR3 reads CASSLDREFYEQYF. The CDR3 DNA follows: TGCGCCAGCAGCTTGGACAGGGAATTCTACGAGCAGTACTTC.

The chain carries TRBV4-1 and TRBJ2-1, with a weak D call TRBD1 (6 bases). The CDR3 sequence is 17 residues long. Germline CDR1 reads MGHRA; CDR2 reads YSYEKL. V shed 1 base and J shed 0 bases, with 13 bases lying between them. The chain's CDR3 is CASSQGPDRSSYNEQFF. As DNA, the CDR3 is TGCGCCAGCAGCCAAGGCCCGGACAGAAGCTCCTACAATGAGCAGTTCTTC.

The V and J genes are TRBV5-1 and TRBJ2-3; a possible D gene is TRBD1 (6 bases). The ends were cut back, 4 bases at V and 2 bases at J, with 17 bases in the middle. The CDR3 runs to 16 residues. Germline V CDR1 and CDR2: SGHRS, YFSETQ. CDR3: CASSQVGAWATDTQYF. The CDR3 DNA reads as TGCGCCAGCAGCCAAGTGGGGGCTTGGGCCACAGATACGCAGTATTTT. Full variable domain (outside the CDR3, taken from reference TRBV5-1 and TRBJ2-3): KAGVTQTPRYLIKTRGQQVTLSCSPISGHRSVSWYQQTPGQGLQFLFEYFSETQRNKGNFPGRFSGRQFSNSRSEMNVSTLELGDSALYLCASSQVGAWATDTQYFGPGTRLTVL.

V and J are TRBV27 and TRBJ1-2, with D possibly being TRBD1 (6 bases). The CDR3 consists of 15 residues. The germline gives CDR1 MNHEY, CDR2 SMNVEV (reference sequence). The V and J ends lost 4 bases and 7 bases respectively, with 19 bases between them. The CDR3 DNA is TGTGCCAGCAGTTCTTCTGTGTCGGGGGCGCTTGGCTACACCTTC. Its translation: CASSSSVSGALGYTF.

V and J are TRBV25-1 and TRBJ2-1, with 7 nucleotides matching TRBD1. Per the germline V gene, CDR1 is MGHDK and CDR2 is SYGVNS. The ends lost 5 bases at V and 12 bases at J; junction bases unmatched: 7. CDR3 size: 12 residues. The CDR3 reads CASSNLTGTQFF. The DNA for the CDR3 is TGTGCCAGCAGTAACCTGACAGGGACGCAGTTCTTC.

Details on this clone: The sample carries other DNA sequences with the same CDR3. The chain couples TRBV7-2 to TRBJ2-1, with D possibly being TRBD2 (6 bases). The CDR3 runs to 15 residues. Trimming stripped 3 bases from V and 0 bases from J, with 9 bases between. CDR1 SGHTA and CDR2 FQGNSA come from the germline V gene. This chain's CDR3 is CASSFAGPSYNEQFF. For the CDR3, the DNA is TGTGCCAGCAGCTTCGCGGGACCCTCCTACAATGAGCAGTTCTTC. Drawing the rest from reference TRBV7-2 and TRBJ2-1, the complete variable domain is GAGVSQSPSNKVTEKGKDVELRCDPISGHTALYWYRQSLGQGLEFLIYFQGNSAPDKSGLPSDRFSAERTGGSVSTLTIQRTQQEDSAVYLCASSFAGPSYNEQFFGPGTRLTVL.

The rearrangement uses TRBV7-3 and TRBJ2-3, with 7 bases that match TRBD1. This CDR3 has 12 residues. J was trimmed by 2 bases and V by 7 bases; bases with no gene match: 0. Germline V lookup: CDR1 SGHTA, CDR2 FQGTGA. The CDR3 sequence: CASKGATDTQYF. As DNA, the CDR3 is TGTGCCAGCAAGGGGGCCACAGATACGCAGTATTTT.

V usage is TRBV7-9 and J usage is TRBJ2-1, with 7 bases matching TRBD2. CDR1 is SEHNR and CDR2 is FQNEAQ in the germline V gene (reference sequence). V lost 1 base and J lost 4; bases outside the gene matches: 10. The CDR3 is 17 amino acids. The CDR3 spells CASSLGARLAEYNEQFF. The CDR3 DNA reads as TGTGCCAGCAGCTTAGGGGCGAGACTAGCAGAGTACAATGAGCAGTTCTTC.

This sequence joins TRBV30 and TRBJ1-4; no definite D call. Trimming removed 0 bases from V and 12 bases from J, with 8 bases in between. Germline V CDR1 and CDR2: GTSNPN, SVGIG (reference sequence). This CDR3 has 11 residues. The CDR3 loop reads CAWSVAPELFF. In DNA form, the CDR3 reads TGTGCCTGGAGTGTAGCCCCGGAACTGTTTTTT. Full variable domain (rest looked up from reference TRBV30 and TRBJ1-4): SQTIHQWPATLVQPVGSPLSLECTVEGTSNPNLYWYRQAAGRGLQLLFYSVGIGQISSEVPQNLSASRPQDRQFILSSKKLLLSDSGFYLCAWSVAPELFFGSGTQLSVL.

J is TRBJ2-1 and V is TRBV4-2; 7 bases map to TRBD2. The junction had 11 bases not matched to a gene; V was cut back by 0 bases and J by 6 bases. The germline V gene has CDR1 LGHNA and CDR2 YNFKEQ. This CDR3 comprises 17 residues. The CDR3 bases are TGTGCCAGCAGCCAAGATTTAAAGGCGGGAGCGGGCAATGAGCAGTTCTTC. Translating it yields CASSQDLKAGAGNEQFF.